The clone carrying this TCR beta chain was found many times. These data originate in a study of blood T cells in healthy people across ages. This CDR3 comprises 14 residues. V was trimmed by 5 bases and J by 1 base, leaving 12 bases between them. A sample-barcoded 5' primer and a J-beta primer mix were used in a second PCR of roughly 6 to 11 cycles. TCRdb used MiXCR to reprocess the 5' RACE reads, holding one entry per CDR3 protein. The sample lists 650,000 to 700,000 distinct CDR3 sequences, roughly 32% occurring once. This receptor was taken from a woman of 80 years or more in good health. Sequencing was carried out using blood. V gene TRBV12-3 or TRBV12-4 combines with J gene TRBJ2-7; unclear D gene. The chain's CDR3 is CASSPRPESYEQYF. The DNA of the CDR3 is TGTGCCAGCAGTCCCCGGCCGGAGTCCTACGAGCAGTACTTC.